The clone carrying this TCR beta chain has ten or more counts. TCR beta CDR3 regions were amplified from RNA transcripts. HTBI primers drove first-round RT-PCR of the TCR CDR3. TCRdb recomputed calls from the multiplex PCR reads with MiXCR, one row per CDR3 protein. The data contain under 400,000 distinct CDR3 sequences, 15% to 20% of them singletons. The source of the sample is a study of T cells in Graves' hyperthyroidism and ophthalmopathy. The material sequenced was blood. The sequence was obtained from a woman aged 50 to 60 with Graves' hyperthyroidism.

In DNA, the CDR3 is TGTGCCAGTAGACAGGGGGCCCAAGAGACCCAGTACTTC. Encoded protein: CASRQGAQETQYF. The chain links TRBV6-1 to TRBJ2-5; 10 bases are a match to TRBD1. This CDR3 is 13 amino acids long. CDR1 is MNHNS, CDR2 SASEGT, per germline. Trimming at V came to 9 bases and at J to 1 base, leaving 2 bases not matched to a gene.